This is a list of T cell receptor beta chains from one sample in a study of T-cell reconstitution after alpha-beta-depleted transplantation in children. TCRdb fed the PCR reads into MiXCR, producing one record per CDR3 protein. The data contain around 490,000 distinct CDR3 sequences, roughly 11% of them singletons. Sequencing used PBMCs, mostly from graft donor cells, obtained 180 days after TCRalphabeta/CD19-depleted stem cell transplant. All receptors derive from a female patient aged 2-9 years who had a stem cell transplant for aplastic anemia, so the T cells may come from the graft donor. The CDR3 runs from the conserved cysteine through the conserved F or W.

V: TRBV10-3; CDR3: CAISGTHTDTQYF
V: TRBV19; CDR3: CASSIGTFGNEQFF
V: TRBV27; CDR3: CASSWASTYEQYF
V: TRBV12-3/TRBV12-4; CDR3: CASSLGSGRADTQYF
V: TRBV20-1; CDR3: CSAREDGRAFWDTQYF
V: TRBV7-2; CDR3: CASSLVVRPGAKGELFF
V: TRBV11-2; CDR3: CASSLGERLWIGQETQYF
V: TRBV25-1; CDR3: CASSLAGGPNTGELFF
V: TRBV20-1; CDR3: CSASQRVNTQYF
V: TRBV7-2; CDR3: CASSLAVTGTSSETQYF
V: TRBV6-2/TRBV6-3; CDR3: CASSYRRDLVYEQFF
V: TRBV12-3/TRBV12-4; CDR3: CASRSGVSNTGELFF
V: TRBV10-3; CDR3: CAISESRDTINQPQHF
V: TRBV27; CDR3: CASSKDRGGIKPQHF
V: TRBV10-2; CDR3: CASSYAPGQFYGYTF
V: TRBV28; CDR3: CASSLTGSVSYEQYF
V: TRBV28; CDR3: CASSLKRQGWWQETQYF
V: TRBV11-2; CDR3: CASSSHRGPTGELFF
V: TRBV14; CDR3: CASSQERGSGYTF
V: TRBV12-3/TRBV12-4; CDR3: CASRRQDTGNTIYF
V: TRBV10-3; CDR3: CAISEPRSTSFSSYNEQFF
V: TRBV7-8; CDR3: CASSLKAVDQPQHF
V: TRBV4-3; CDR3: CASSRDRGDYEQYF
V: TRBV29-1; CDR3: CSVEVVGARYGYTF
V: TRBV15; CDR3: CATSSPRDREDTQYF
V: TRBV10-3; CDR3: CAISEGGEKLFF
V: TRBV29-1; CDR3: CSVEGGIRAYNEQFF
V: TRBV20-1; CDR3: CSATSGQNSPLHF
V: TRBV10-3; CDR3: CAISEDSLDNQPQHF
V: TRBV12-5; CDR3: CASGLVSSQGGGYTF
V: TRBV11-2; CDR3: CASSSSSSGTSDYNEQFF
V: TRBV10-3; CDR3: CAISEPLKGTLHF
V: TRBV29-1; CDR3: CSVAGTAKAQTYEQYF
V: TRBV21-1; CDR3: CASSPSEGNQETQYF
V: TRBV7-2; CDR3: CASSWGQGKDQPQHF
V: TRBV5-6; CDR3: CASSLEDYEQYF
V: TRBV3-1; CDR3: CASSPARDIKNIQYF
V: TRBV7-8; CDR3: CASSLDGLIDNQPQHF
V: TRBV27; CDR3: CASSKLRSWAGQETQYF
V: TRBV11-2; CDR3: CASSWAGRDIQYF
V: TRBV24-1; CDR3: CATSEGGPKGSRNIQYF
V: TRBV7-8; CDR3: CASSLETELHPFNQPQHF
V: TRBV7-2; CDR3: CASRYGPLGPGNEQFF
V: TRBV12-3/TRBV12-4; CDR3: CASSWVQETQYF
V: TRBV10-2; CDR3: CASRAGAKGAKNIQYF
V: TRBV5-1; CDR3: CASSLVAGTGYEKLFF
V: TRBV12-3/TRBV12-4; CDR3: CASSFGQILPGELFF
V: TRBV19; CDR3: CASTRTTNEKLFF
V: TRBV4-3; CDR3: CASSQEGAASAYQYF
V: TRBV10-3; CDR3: CAISETGQGTNQPQHF
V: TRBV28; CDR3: CASSKGLATTYEQYF
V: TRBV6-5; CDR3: CASSYRQTVSGANVLTF
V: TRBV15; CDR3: CATSRAGTGGFYNEQFF
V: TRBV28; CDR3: CASSWAGNTGELFF